These T cell receptor beta chains were read from a single sample in a study of shared clonotypes between healthy human individuals. Clones were sequenced by immunoSEQ multiplex PCR, and TCRdb holds only the in-frame ones, with some missing. The sample shows 1,500,000 or so clones, approximately 96% of them seen only once. Sample: naive CD4+ T cells sorted from blood. The receptors come from a man in his thirties or forties in good health. Each CDR3 is given with its conserved first and last residue. Each record gives: J gene, V gene, D gene, clone size, CDR3 protein, CDR3 DNA. A D gene is named only where the DNA matches it firmly. Clone size is not always given. Where it is, it says once, few, many or a class for expanded clones.

TRBJ1-5,TRBV19,-,once,CASSKGPRNQPQHF,TGTGCCAGTAGTAAGGGGCCTCGCAATCAGCCCCAGCATTTT
TRBJ1-5,TRBV18,TRBD1,few,CASSQMTGNQPQHF,TGTGCCAGCTCACAGATGACAGGGAACCAGCCCCAGCATTTT
TRBJ1-5,TRBV19,TRBD1,-,CASSTGPGQGSNQPQHF,TGTGCCAGTAGTACCGGACCGGGACAGGGTAGCAATCAGCCCCAGCATTTT
TRBJ2-7,TRBV15,-,-,CATSRERAGKGEQYF,TGTGCCACCAGCAGAGAAAGGGCAGGCAAAGGAGAGCAGTACTTC
TRBJ2-1,TRBV6-4,-,-,CASSDSSNMEQFF,TGTGCCAGCAGTGACTCGTCTAATATGGAGCAGTTCTTC
TRBJ2-5,TRBV7-9,TRBD2,-,CASSSGLAGGWEETQYF,TGTGCCAGCAGCTCGGGACTAGCGGGAGGTTGGGAAGAGACCCAGTACTTC
TRBJ1-1,TRBV6-1,-,-,CASWRAENTEAFF,TGTGCCAGTTGGAGGGCCGAGAACACTGAAGCTTTCTTT
TRBJ2-3,TRBV28,-,-,CASRSPLPDTQYF,TGTGCCAGCAGGTCTCCCCTTCCAGATACGCAGTATTTT
TRBJ2-4,TRBV7-9,TRBD2,-,CASSRGLKNIQYF,TGTGCCAGCAGCAGGGGACTAAAAAACATTCAGTACTTC
TRBJ1-2,TRBV28,-,-,CASSLRQSYGYTF,TGTGCCAGCAGTTTACGGCAGAGCTATGGCTACACCTTC
TRBJ2-1,TRBV11-2,-,-,CASSHLKGRDNEQFF,TGTGCCAGCAGCCACCTCAAGGGGCGGGACAATGAGCAGTTCTTC
TRBJ2-1,TRBV5-4,-,-,CASSLAIARTSSYNEQFF,TGTGCCAGCAGCTTGGCCATCGCGCGAACAAGCTCCTACAATGAGCAGTTCTTC
TRBJ2-1,TRBV5-6,-,-,CASSLERFNEQFF,TGTGCCAGCAGCTTGGAAAGGTTCAACGAGCAGTTCTTC
TRBJ2-7,TRBV28,TRBD2,-,CASSQAGGSSDYEQYF,TGTGCCAGCAGTCAGGCGGGAGGATCAAGTGACTACGAGCAGTACTTC
TRBJ1-1,TRBV11-3,-,once,CASSLSRENTEAFF,TGTGCCAGCAGCTTAAGCCGGGAGAACACTGAAGCTTTCTTT
TRBJ2-2,TRBV5-1,TRBD2,-,CASSLALAGGVWNTGELFF,TGCGCCAGCAGCTTGGCACTAGCGGGAGGTGTTTGGAACACCGGGGAGCTGTTTTTT
TRBJ1-3,TRBV6-5,-,-,CASRATGSGNTIYF,TGTGCCAGCAGGGCCACAGGATCTGGAAACACCATATATTTT
TRBJ2-3,TRBV5-4,-,-,CASSFWAGVGDTQYF,TGTGCCAGCAGCTTTTGGGCAGGGGTTGGAGATACGCAGTATTTT
TRBJ2-1,TRBV5-1,TRBD2,-,CASSLAASGGYNEQFF,TGCGCCAGCAGCTTGGCGGCTAGCGGGGGGTACAATGAGCAGTTCTTC
TRBJ2-7,TRBV27,TRBD2,-,CASSHPAGATYEQYF,TGTGCCAGCAGTCACCCAGCGGGAGCCACCTACGAGCAGTACTTC
TRBJ1-4,TRBV6-6,-,-,CASSRRNEKLFF,TGTGCCAGCAGCCGGCGGAATGAAAAACTGTTTTTT
TRBJ2-5,TRBV29-1,-,-,CSVYGGIETQYF,TGCAGCGTTTATGGGGGGATCGAGACCCAGTACTTC
TRBJ1-2,TRBV5-8,-,-,CASSLQGNAYGYTF,TGTGCCAGCAGCTTACAGGGAAATGCCTATGGCTACACCTTC
TRBJ1-4,TRBV5-4,-,-,CASSPVGNEKLFF,TGTGCCAGCAGCCCGGTGGGTAATGAAAAACTGTTTTTT
TRBJ2-3,TRBV5-1,TRBD2,-,CASSLVVGDDLAGGRDTQYF,TGCGCCAGCAGCTTGGTGGTGGGGGACGATCTAGCGGGAGGGCGAGATACGCAGTATTTT
TRBJ2-2,TRBV5-4,TRBD1,-,CASSSGQSKSSGELFF,TGTGCCAGCAGCTCGGGACAGTCTAAAAGCTCCGGGGAGCTGTTTTTT
TRBJ2-3,TRBV7-7,TRBD2,once,CASSLGVSGRTDTQYF,TGTGCTAGCAGCTTAGGTGTTAGCGGGAGGACAGATACGCAGTATTTT
TRBJ1-2,TRBV28,-,-,CASRRGLDIGYTF,TGTGCCAGCAGAAGGGGGTTGGACATCGGCTACACCTTC
TRBJ2-2,TRBV10-3,-,-,CAISGGVYTGELFF,TGTGCCATCAGTGGAGGAGTTTACACCGGGGAGCTGTTTTTT
TRBJ2-2,TRBV7-9,-,-,CASSLLGKNTGELFF,TGTGCCAGCAGCTTACTCGGGAAGAACACCGGGGAGCTGTTTTTT
TRBJ2-1,TRBV19,-,-,CASSMIRSEQFF,TGTGCCAGTAGTATGATAAGGTCTGAGCAGTTCTTC
TRBJ1-1,TRBV7-9,-,-,CASSRTAEAFF,TGTGCCAGCAGCCGGACAGCTGAAGCTTTCTTT
TRBJ2-3,TRBV9,TRBD1,-,CASSAAGTGSVDTQYF,TGTGCCAGCAGCGCCGCCGGGACAGGGAGTGTCGATACGCAGTATTTT
TRBJ1-2,TRBV6-1,-,-,CASSVEGTYGYTF,TGTGCCAGCAGTGTTGAGGGGACCTATGGCTACACCTTC
TRBJ2-3,TRBV19,-,-,CASSNLGRDTQYF,TGTGCCAGTAGTAACCTAGGACGGGATACGCAGTATTTT
TRBJ2-3,TRBV7-3,TRBD2,-,CASSLLGGRADTQYF,TGTGCCAGCAGCTTATTGGGCGGGAGGGCGGATACGCAGTATTTT
TRBJ2-1,TRBV2,-,once,CASSFYNEQFF,TGTGCCAGCAGTTTCTACAATGAGCAGTTCTTC
TRBJ1-3,TRBV5-4,TRBD1,-,CASSLGSRQGSPGNTIYF,TGTGCCAGCAGCTTGGGATCCAGACAGGGCTCGCCTGGAAACACCATATATTTT
TRBJ1-1,TRBV18,-,-,CASSPPSGTEAFF,TGTGCCAGCTCACCACCCTCAGGCACTGAAGCTTTCTTT
TRBJ2-7,TRBV6-5,-,-,CASSKDPFYYEQYF,TGTGCCAGCAGTAAGGACCCGTTTTATTACGAGCAGTACTTC